The TCR beta chain described here comes from a study of cytomegalovirus exposure and HLA in healthy donors. To note about this clone: Its antigen is not known.

Primers included in the PCR were 60 Vbeta and 13 Jbeta primers. The method was immunoSEQ multiplex PCR; TCRdb's version includes in-frame clones alone and lacks a portion of them. The sample holds 150,000 or so clones, roughly four fifths seen once. Unmatched junction bases numbered 17, after V lost 5 bases and J lost 3 bases. Germline loops: CDR1 SNHLY, CDR2 FYNNEI. The CDR3 consists of 19 residues. Study observations and caveats: Reported performance of the classifier showed diagnosis of cytomegalovirus status with high specificity and sensitivity.

The sequencing input was PBMCs. This chain joins TRBV2 and TRBJ2-5; 11 bases match TRBD2. The clonotype was recovered from a man between 35 and 55 years old in good health and CMV-seropositive. The CDR3 loop is CASSRILPGLADREETQYF. Written as DNA, the CDR3 is TGTGCCAGCAGTAGGATACTTCCGGGACTAGCGGACAGGGAAGAGACCCAGTACTTC.